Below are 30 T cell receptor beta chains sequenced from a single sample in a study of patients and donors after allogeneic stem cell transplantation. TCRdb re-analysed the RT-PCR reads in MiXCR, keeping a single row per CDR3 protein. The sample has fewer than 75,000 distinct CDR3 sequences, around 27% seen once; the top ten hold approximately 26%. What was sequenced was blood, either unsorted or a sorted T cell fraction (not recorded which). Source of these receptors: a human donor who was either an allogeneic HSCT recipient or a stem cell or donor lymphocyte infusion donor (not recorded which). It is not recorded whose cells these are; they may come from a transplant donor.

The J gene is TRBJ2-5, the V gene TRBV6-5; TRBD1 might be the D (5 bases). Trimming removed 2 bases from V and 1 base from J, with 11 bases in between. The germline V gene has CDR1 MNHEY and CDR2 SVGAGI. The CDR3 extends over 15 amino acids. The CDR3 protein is CASSYADRLQETQYF. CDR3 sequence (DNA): TGTGCCAGCAGTTACGCAGACAGACTCCAAGAGACCCAGTACTTC.

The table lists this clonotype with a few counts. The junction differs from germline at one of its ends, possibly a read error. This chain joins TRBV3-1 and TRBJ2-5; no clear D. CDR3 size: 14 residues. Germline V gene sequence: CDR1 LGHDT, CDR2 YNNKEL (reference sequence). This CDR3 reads CASSQAGAQDTQYF. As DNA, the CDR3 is TGTGCCAGCAGCCAAGCAGGCGCACAAGATACCCAGTACTTC.

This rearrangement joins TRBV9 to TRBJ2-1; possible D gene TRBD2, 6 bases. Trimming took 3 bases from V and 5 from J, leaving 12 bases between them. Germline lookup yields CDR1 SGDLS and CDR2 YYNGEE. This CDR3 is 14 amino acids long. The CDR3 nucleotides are TGTGCCAGCAGCGGGGCCGGGAGAAACAATGAGCAGTTCTTC. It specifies CASSGAGRNNEQFF.

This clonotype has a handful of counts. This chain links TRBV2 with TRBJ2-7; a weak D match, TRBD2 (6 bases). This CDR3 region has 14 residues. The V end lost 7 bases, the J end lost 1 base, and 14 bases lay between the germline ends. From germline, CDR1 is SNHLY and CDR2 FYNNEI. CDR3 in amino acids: CASISEAGSYEQYF. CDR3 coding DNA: TGTGCCAGCATCTCGGAGGCGGGATCCTACGAGCAGTACTTC.

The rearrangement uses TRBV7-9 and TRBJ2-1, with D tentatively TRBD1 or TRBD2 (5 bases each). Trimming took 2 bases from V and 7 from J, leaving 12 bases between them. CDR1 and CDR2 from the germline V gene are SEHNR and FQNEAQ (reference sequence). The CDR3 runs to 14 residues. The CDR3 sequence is CASSLSQGVNEQFF. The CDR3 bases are TGTGCCAGCAGCTTAAGCCAGGGAGTAAATGAGCAGTTCTTC.

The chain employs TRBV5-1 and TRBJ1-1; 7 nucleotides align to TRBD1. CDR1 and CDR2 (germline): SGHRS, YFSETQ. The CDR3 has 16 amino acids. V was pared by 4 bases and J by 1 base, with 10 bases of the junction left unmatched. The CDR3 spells CASSINDRAWNTEAFF. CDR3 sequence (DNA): TGCGCCAGCAGCATCAACGACAGGGCTTGGAACACTGAAGCTTTCTTT.

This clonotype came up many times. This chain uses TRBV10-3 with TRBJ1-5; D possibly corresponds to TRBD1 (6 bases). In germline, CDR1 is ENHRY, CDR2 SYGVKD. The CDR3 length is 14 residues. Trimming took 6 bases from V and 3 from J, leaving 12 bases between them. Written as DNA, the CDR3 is TGTGCCATCAGGGACAGTTTGGACAATCAGCCCCAGCATTTT. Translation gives CAIRDSLDNQPQHF.

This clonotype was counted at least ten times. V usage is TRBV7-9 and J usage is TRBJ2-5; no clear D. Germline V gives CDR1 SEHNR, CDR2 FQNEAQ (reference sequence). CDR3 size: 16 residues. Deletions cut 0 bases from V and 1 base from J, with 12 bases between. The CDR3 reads CASSLAISAIQETQYF. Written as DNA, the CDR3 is TGTGCCAGCAGCTTAGCCATATCAGCTATCCAAGAGACCCAGTACTTC.

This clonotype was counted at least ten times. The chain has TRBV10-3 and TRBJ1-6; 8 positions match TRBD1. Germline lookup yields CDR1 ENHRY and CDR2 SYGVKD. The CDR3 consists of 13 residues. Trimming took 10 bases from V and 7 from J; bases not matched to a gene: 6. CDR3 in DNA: TGTGCCAACGGACAGGGCCGAAATTCACCCCTCCACTTT. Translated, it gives CANGQGRNSPLHF.

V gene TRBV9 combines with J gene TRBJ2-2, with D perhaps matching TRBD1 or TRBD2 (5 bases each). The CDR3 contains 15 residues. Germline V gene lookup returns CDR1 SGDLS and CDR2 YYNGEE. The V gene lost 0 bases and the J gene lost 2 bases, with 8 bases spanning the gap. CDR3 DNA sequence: TGTGCCAGCAGCGTAGCCGGGGCTAACACCGGGGAGCTGTTTTTT. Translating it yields CASSVAGANTGELFF.

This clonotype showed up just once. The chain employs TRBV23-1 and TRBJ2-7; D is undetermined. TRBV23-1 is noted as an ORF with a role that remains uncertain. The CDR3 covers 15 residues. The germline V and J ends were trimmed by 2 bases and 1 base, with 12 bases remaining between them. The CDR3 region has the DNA TGCGCCAGCAGTCAACCACATCATAAGTCCTACGAGCAGTACTTC. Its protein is CASSQPHHKSYEQYF.

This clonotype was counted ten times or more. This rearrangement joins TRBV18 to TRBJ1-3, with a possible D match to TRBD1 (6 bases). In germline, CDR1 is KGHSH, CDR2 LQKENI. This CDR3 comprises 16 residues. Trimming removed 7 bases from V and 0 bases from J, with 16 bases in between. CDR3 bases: TGTGCCAGCTTCCCCACCTTACAGGGCTCTGGAAACACCATATATTTT. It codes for CASFPTLQGSGNTIYF.

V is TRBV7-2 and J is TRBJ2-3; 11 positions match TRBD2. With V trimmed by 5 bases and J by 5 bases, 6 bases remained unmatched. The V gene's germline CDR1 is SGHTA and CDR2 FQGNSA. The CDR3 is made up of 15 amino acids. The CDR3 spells CASSLSGREGDTQYF. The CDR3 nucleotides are TGTGCCAGCAGCCTTAGCGGGAGGGAGGGAGATACGCAGTATTTT.

The CDR3 protein is CASSLGGSAILGGTQYF. The CDR3 region has the DNA TGTGCCAGCAGCTTGGGCGGTAGCGCAATCTTAGGAGGGACCCAGTACTTC. V and J are TRBV5-4 and TRBJ2-5; possible D gene TRBD2, 5 bases. V was pared by 0 bases and J by 7 bases, with 22 bases between. The CDR3 extends over 17 amino acids. Germline V gives CDR1 SGHNT, CDR2 YYREEE (reference sequence).

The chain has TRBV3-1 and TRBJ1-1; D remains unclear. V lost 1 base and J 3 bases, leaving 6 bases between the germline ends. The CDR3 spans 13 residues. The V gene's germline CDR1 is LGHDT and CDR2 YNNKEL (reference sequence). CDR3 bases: TGTGCCAGCAGCCAAGGACAACACACTGAAGCTTTCTTT. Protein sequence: CASSQGQHTEAFF.

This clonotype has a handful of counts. CDR3 in amino acids: CASSQTNGSPLHF. CDR3 in DNA: TGTGCCAGCAGCCAAACAAATGGATCACCCCTCCACTTT. The chain recombines TRBV2 with TRBJ1-6; no clear D. The CDR3 covers 13 residues. Deletions cut 6 bases from V and 10 bases from J, with 13 bases between. The germline V gene has CDR1 SNHLY and CDR2 FYNNEI.

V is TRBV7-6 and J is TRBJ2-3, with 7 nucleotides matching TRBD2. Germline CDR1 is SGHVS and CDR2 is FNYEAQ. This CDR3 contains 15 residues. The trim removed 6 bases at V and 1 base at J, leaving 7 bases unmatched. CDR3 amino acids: CASRLRGVGTDTQYF. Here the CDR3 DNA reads TGTGCCAGCAGGCTCCGGGGGGTTGGCACAGATACGCAGTATTTT. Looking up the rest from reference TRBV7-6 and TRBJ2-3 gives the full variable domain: GAGVSQSPRYKVTKRGQDVALRCDPISGHVSLYWYRQALGQGPEFLTYFNYEAQQDKSGLPNDRFSAERPEGSISTLTIQRTEQRDSAMYRCASRLRGVGTDTQYFGPGTRLTVL.

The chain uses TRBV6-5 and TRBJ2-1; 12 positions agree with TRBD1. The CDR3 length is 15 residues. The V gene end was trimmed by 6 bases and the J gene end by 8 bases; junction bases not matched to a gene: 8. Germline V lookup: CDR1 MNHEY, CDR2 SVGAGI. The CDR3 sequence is CASRRRDRGPDEQFF. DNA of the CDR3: TGTGCCAGCAGACGACGGGACAGGGGGCCCGATGAGCAGTTCTTC.

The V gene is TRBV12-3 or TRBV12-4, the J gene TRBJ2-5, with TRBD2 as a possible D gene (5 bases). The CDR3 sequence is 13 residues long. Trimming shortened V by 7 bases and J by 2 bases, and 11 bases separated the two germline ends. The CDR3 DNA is TGTGCCAGCACCCGGACTGTTCAAGAGACCCAGTACTTC. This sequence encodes CASTRTVQETQYF.

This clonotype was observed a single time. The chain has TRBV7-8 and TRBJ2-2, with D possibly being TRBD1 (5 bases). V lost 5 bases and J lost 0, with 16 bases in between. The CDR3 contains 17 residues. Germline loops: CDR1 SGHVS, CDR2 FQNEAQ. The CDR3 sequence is CASSVVLDTANTGELFF. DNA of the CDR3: TGTGCCAGCAGCGTAGTCCTGGACACCGCGAACACCGGGGAGCTGTTTTTT.

The CDR3 DNA reads as TGCAGTGCTAGAGGGACTAGCGGGAGCGCAGATACGCAGTATTTT. As protein: CSARGTSGSADTQYF. The chain couples TRBV20-1 to TRBJ2-3, with 13 bases aligning to TRBD2. This CDR3 has 15 amino acids. V was pared by 1 base and J by 4 bases, with 2 bases of the junction left unmatched. Germline assignment: CDR1 DFQATT and CDR2 SNEGSKA (reference sequence).

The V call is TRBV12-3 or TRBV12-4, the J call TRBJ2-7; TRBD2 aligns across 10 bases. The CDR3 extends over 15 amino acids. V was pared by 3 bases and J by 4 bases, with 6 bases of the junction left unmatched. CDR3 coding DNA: TGTGCCAGCAGTTTCCCTCCACTAGCGGGGTACGAGCAGTACTTC. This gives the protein CASSFPPLAGYEQYF.

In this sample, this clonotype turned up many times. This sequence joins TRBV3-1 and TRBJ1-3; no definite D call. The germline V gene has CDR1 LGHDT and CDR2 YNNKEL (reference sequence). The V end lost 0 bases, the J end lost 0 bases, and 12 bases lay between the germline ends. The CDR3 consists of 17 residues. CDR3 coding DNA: TGTGCCAGCAGCCAAGATCAGCCGTCAAGCTCTGGAAACACCATATATTTT. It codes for CASSQDQPSSSGNTIYF.

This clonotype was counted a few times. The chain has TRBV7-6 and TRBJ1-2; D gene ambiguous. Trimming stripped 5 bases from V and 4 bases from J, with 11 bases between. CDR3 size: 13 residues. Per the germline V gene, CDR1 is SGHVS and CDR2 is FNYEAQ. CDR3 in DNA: TGTGCCAGCAGCGGGAGAGATGGCTATGGCTACACCTTC. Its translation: CASSGRDGYGYTF.

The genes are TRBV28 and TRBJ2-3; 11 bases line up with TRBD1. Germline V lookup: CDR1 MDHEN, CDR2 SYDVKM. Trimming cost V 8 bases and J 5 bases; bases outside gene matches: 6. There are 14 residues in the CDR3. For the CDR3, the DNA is TGTGCCAGCCGCCGGACAGGGGGCGTAGATACGCAGTATTTT. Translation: CASRRTGGVDTQYF.

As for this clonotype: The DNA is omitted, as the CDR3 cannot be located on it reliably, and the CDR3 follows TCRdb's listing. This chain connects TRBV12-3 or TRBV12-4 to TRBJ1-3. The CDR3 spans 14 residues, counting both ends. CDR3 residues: CASSSSRRGNTIYF.

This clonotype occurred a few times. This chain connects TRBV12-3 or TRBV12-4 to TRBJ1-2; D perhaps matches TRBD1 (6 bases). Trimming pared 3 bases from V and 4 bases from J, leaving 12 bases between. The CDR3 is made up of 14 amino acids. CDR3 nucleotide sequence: TGTGCCAGCAGTTTCGGCAGGGGAGGCTATGGCTACACCTTC. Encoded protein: CASSFGRGGYGYTF.

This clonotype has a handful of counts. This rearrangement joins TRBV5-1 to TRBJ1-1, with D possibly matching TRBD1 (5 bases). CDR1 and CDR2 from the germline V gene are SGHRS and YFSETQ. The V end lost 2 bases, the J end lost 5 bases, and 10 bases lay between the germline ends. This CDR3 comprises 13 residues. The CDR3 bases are TGCGCCAGCAGCTTCAGGGTCTGGACTGAAGCTTTCTTT. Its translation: CASSFRVWTEAFF.

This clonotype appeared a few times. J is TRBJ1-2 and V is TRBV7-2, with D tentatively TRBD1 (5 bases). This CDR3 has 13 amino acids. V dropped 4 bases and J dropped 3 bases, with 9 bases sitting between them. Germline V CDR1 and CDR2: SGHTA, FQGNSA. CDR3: CASSYRDDYGYTF. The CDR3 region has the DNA TGTGCCAGCAGCTACCGGGACGACTATGGCTACACCTTC.

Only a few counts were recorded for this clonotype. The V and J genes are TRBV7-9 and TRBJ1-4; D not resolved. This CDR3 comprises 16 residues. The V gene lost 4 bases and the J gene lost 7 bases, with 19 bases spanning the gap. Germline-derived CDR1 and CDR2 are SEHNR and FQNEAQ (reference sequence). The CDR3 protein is CASSSPDLPDGEKLFF. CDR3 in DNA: TGTGCCAGCAGCTCTCCGGACCTACCCGACGGTGAAAAACTGTTTTTT.